This T cell receptor beta chain was obtained from a study of blood T cell repertoires in COVID-19. Study in general: The United States, Italy and Spain provided the acute and convalescent COVID-19 samples. The analysed material was cDNA or gDNA that came from T cells, B-cell-depleted T cells, or PBMCs.

Trimming took 3 bases from V and 8 from J, leaving 13 bases between them. The germline CDR1 and CDR2 sequences are SGHNT and YENEEA. The CDR3 contains 14 residues. Per the original data handling: How many nucleated cells were present was estimated from reference gene primer amplification. The data were produced by immunoSEQ multiplex PCR, yet TCRdb's version contains in-frame clones alone and is incomplete. D and trimming come from the DNA, and the V and J calls and clone size come from that table. The sample lists 90,000 to 100,000 clones, around nine tenths occurring once. What was sequenced was peripheral blood. This rearrangement joins TRBV11-3 to TRBJ1-4; tentatively, D is TRBD1 (6 bases). This clonotype was sampled from a man in his fifties with acute or convalescent COVID-19. The CDR3 sequence is CASSFRTDGEKLFF. For the CDR3, the DNA is TGTGCCAGCAGCTTTCGGACAGACGGGGAAAAACTGTTTTTT.